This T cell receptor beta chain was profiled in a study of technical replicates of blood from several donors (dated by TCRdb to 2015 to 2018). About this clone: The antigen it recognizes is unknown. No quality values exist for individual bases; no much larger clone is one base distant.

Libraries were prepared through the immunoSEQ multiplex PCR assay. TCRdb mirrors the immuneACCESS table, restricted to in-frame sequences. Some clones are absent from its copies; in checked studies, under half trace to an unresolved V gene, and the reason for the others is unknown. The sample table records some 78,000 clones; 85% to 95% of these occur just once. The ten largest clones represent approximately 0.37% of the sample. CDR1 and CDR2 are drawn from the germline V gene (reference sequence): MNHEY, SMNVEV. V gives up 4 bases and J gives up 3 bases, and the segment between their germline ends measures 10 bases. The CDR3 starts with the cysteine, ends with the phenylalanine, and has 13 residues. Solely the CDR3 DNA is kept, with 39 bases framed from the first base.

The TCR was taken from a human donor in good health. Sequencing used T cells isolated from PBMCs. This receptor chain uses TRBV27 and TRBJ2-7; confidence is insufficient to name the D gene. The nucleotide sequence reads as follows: TGTGCCAGCAGTTCACCGAGCCACTACGAGCAGTACTTC. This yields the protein CASSSPSHYEQYF.